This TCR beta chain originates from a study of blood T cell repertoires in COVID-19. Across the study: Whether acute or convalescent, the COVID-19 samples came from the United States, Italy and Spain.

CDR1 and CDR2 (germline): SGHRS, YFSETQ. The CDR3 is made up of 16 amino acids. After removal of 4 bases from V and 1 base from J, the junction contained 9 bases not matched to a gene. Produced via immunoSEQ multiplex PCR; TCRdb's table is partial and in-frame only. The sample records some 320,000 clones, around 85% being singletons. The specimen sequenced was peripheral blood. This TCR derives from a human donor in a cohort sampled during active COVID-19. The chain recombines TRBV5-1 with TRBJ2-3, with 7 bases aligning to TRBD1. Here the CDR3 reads CASSAGQAPRTDTQYF. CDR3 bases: TGCGCCAGCAGCGCTGGACAGGCGCCACGCACAGATACGCAGTATTTT.